This is a list of T cell receptor beta chains from one sample in a study of cytomegalovirus exposure and HLA in healthy donors. The method was immunoSEQ multiplex PCR; TCRdb's version includes in-frame clones alone and lacks a portion of them. This table holds under 350,000 clones, 86% found once. The sample was PBMCs. Source of these receptors: a woman aged 18-29 years in good health and CMV-seronegative. Both conserved end residues are part of each CDR3. D genes are given only for firm matches. Size is omitted from some rows. Given values are once, few, many or a class for expanded clones.

D gene: -; clone size: -; J gene: TRBJ2-2; V gene: TRBV4-3; CDR3 DNA: TGCGCCAGCAGCCTAAACCAAGCGGTTCCCGGGGAGCTGTTTTTT; CDR3 protein: CASSLNQAVPGELFF
D gene: -; clone size: -; J gene: TRBJ1-1; V gene: TRBV30; CDR3 DNA: TGTGCCTGGAGTAGGGACATGAACACTGAAGCTTTCTTT; CDR3 protein: CAWSRDMNTEAFF
D gene: TRBD1; clone size: -; J gene: TRBJ1-2; V gene: TRBV19; CDR3 DNA: TGTGCCAGTAGTATATCTGGGACAGGGGGGCTTGGCTACACCTTC; CDR3 protein: CASSISGTGGLGYTF
D gene: TRBD1; clone size: once; J gene: TRBJ2-6; V gene: TRBV7-9; CDR3 DNA: TGTGCCAGCAGCCGTCTTGACAGGGCTGGGGCCAACGTCCTGACTTTC; CDR3 protein: CASSRLDRAGANVLTF
D gene: -; clone size: -; J gene: TRBJ1-1; V gene: TRBV10-1; CDR3 DNA: TGCGCCAGCAGTGAATCTCTCGGGAACACTGAAGCTTTCTTT; CDR3 protein: CASSESLGNTEAFF
D gene: TRBD1; clone size: -; J gene: TRBJ1-1; V gene: TRBV30; CDR3 DNA: TGTGCCTGGACCTGGGACAGGACGGACACTGAAGCTTTCTTT; CDR3 protein: CAWTWDRTDTEAFF
D gene: TRBD2; clone size: -; J gene: TRBJ2-7; V gene: TRBV7-2; CDR3 DNA: TGTGCCAGCAGCTTACTAGCGGGGGACCACGAGCAGTACTTC; CDR3 protein: CASSLLAGDHEQYF
D gene: TRBD1; clone size: -; J gene: TRBJ2-5; V gene: TRBV29-1; CDR3 DNA: TGCAGCGTTGAAGATACGGACAGGGTAGGAGAGACCCAGTACTTC; CDR3 protein: CSVEDTDRVGETQYF
D gene: -; clone size: -; J gene: TRBJ2-7; V gene: TRBV7-2; CDR3 DNA: TGTGCCAGCAGCTTAGGGCTGCTAACTACCTACGAGCAGTACTTC; CDR3 protein: CASSLGLLTTYEQYF
D gene: -; clone size: few; J gene: TRBJ1-6; V gene: TRBV6-5; CDR3 DNA: TGTGCCAGCAGTTACGGGGGGTACTCACCCCTCCACTTT; CDR3 protein: CASSYGGYSPLHF
D gene: TRBD1; clone size: few; J gene: TRBJ1-5; V gene: TRBV5-1; CDR3 DNA: TGCGCCAGCAGCTTGGGACAGGGAATGAATCAGCCCCAGCATTTT; CDR3 protein: CASSLGQGMNQPQHF
D gene: -; clone size: -; J gene: TRBJ1-1; V gene: TRBV18; CDR3 DNA: TGTGCCAGCTCACCACGGCGGGGGTTGTGGGAAGCTTTCTTT; CDR3 protein: CASSPRRGLWEAFF
D gene: TRBD2; clone size: -; J gene: TRBJ2-7; V gene: TRBV18; CDR3 DNA: TGTGCCAGCTCGTTGAGCGGGGACTACGAGCAGTACTTC; CDR3 protein: CASSLSGDYEQYF
D gene: TRBD2; clone size: once; J gene: TRBJ2-3; V gene: TRBV5-1; CDR3 DNA: TGCGCCAGCAGCTTTCCAGAAAGCGGGGGGGCCACAGATACGCAGTATTTT; CDR3 protein: CASSFPESGGATDTQYF
D gene: TRBD1; clone size: -; J gene: TRBJ1-5; V gene: TRBV7-3; CDR3 DNA: TGTGCCAGCAGCTCGAGAAAACAGGGGGCTGAAAATCAGCCCCAGCATTTT; CDR3 protein: CASSSRKQGAENQPQHF
D gene: -; clone size: -; J gene: TRBJ2-7; V gene: TRBV30; CDR3 DNA: TGTGCCTGGGGACCGCGGGCCTACGAGCAGTACTTC; CDR3 protein: CAWGPRAYEQYF
D gene: -; clone size: -; J gene: TRBJ2-6; V gene: TRBV30; CDR3 DNA: TGTGCCTGGAACTTAGCCTCTGGGGCCAACGTCCTGACTTTC; CDR3 protein: CAWNLASGANVLTF
D gene: -; clone size: few; J gene: TRBJ2-7; V gene: TRBV25-1; CDR3 DNA: TGTGCCAGCAGTTATCCCGGGACAAGGTCTGTCGAGCAGTACTTC; CDR3 protein: CASSYPGTRSVEQYF
D gene: -; clone size: -; J gene: TRBJ2-7; V gene: TRBV2; CDR3 DNA: TGTGCCAGCAGTGAAAGTAGGGACTGGACTTACGAGCAGTACTTC; CDR3 protein: CASSESRDWTYEQYF
D gene: -; clone size: once; J gene: TRBJ2-5; V gene: TRBV13; CDR3 DNA: TGTGCCAGCAGCTCCCCTTTAGAGACCCAGTACTTC; CDR3 protein: CASSSPLETQYF
D gene: TRBD2; clone size: -; J gene: TRBJ2-3; V gene: TRBV10-3; CDR3 DNA: TGTGCTGTCTCGGTTGGCCCTAGCGGGAGGGCCTCGGGAGATACGCAGTATTTT; CDR3 protein: CAVSVGPSGRASGDTQYF
D gene: TRBD2; clone size: -; J gene: TRBJ2-1; V gene: TRBV5-1; CDR3 DNA: TGCGCCAGCAGCTCACTGGGACTATACAATGAGCAGTTCTTC; CDR3 protein: CASSSLGLYNEQFF
D gene: TRBD1; clone size: -; J gene: TRBJ2-7; V gene: TRBV30; CDR3 DNA: TGTGCCTGGAGGGGGGACAGGGTAGACGAGCAGTACTTC; CDR3 protein: CAWRGDRVDEQYF
D gene: -; clone size: -; J gene: TRBJ1-3; V gene: TRBV9; CDR3 DNA: TGTGCCAGCAGCGCCGCGGGACGGAGCTCTGGAAACACCATATATTTT; CDR3 protein: CASSAAGRSSGNTIYF
D gene: TRBD2; clone size: -; J gene: TRBJ2-5; V gene: TRBV5-1; CDR3 DNA: TGCGCCAGCAGCTTGTCTAGCGGGGCGACGCAAGAGACCCAGTACTTC; CDR3 protein: CASSLSSGATQETQYF
D gene: TRBD2; clone size: once; J gene: TRBJ2-1; V gene: TRBV29-1; CDR3 DNA: TGCAGCGTCGACGGCGGGAGCTTTTACAATGAGCAGTTCTTC; CDR3 protein: CSVDGGSFYNEQFF
D gene: -; clone size: -; J gene: TRBJ1-2; V gene: TRBV25-1; CDR3 DNA: TGTGCCAGCAGTGCGGGGGGGAGTTTCTATGGCTACACCTTC; CDR3 protein: CASSAGGSFYGYTF
D gene: TRBD1; clone size: -; J gene: TRBJ2-3; V gene: TRBV18; CDR3 DNA: TGTGCCAGCTCACCAAGCGCCGGGACAGGGTACACAGATACGCAGTATTTT; CDR3 protein: CASSPSAGTGYTDTQYF
D gene: TRBD1; clone size: -; J gene: TRBJ2-3; V gene: TRBV9; CDR3 DNA: TGTGCCAGCAGCCGGGACAGGGACACAGATACGCAGTATTTT; CDR3 protein: CASSRDRDTDTQYF
D gene: -; clone size: once; J gene: TRBJ2-1; V gene: TRBV18; CDR3 DNA: TGTGCCAGTCTACTTACTAGGGAGGCCTACAATGAGCAGTTCTTC; CDR3 protein: CASLLTREAYNEQFF
D gene: TRBD2; clone size: -; J gene: TRBJ2-1; V gene: TRBV11-2; CDR3 DNA: TGTGCCAGCAGCTCCGGGATGGGGGGGGATGAGCAGTTCTTC; CDR3 protein: CASSSGMGGDEQFF
D gene: -; clone size: -; J gene: TRBJ1-2; V gene: TRBV27; CDR3 DNA: TGTGCCAGCAGCCCTACGGGGGGGCAGGGCTATGGCTACACCTTC; CDR3 protein: CASSPTGGQGYGYTF
D gene: -; clone size: -; J gene: TRBJ2-2; V gene: TRBV28; CDR3 DNA: TGTGCCAGCAGTCCGGGACAGAACACCGGGGAGCTGTTTTTT; CDR3 protein: CASSPGQNTGELFF
D gene: -; clone size: few; J gene: TRBJ1-2; V gene: TRBV2; CDR3 DNA: TGTGCCAGCATAGAACAGGAGCCAGATGGCTACACCTTC; CDR3 protein: CASIEQEPDGYTF
D gene: TRBD1; clone size: once; J gene: TRBJ1-5; V gene: TRBV2; CDR3 DNA: TGTGCCAGCAGTGACCCTTACAGGGGCAGCAATCAGCCCCAGCATTTT; CDR3 protein: CASSDPYRGSNQPQHF
D gene: -; clone size: -; J gene: TRBJ1-4; V gene: TRBV28; CDR3 DNA: TGTGCCAGCAGTATGGAGGGGTATGAAAAACTGTTTTTT; CDR3 protein: CASSMEGYEKLFF
D gene: TRBD1; clone size: once; J gene: TRBJ2-7; V gene: TRBV7-6; CDR3 DNA: TGTGCCAGCAGCTTAGCGCACAGGGGGCGAACCTACGAGCAGTACTTC; CDR3 protein: CASSLAHRGRTYEQYF
D gene: -; clone size: -; J gene: TRBJ1-3; V gene: TRBV2; CDR3 DNA: TGTGCCAGCAGTGTCAACACTAGCCCAAACACCATATATTTT; CDR3 protein: CASSVNTSPNTIYF
D gene: TRBD1; clone size: -; J gene: TRBJ2-7; V gene: TRBV9; CDR3 DNA: TGTGCCAGCAGCGTAGACCCGGGGACGACGGGACAGGGGGCGCAAGGGCAGTACTTC; CDR3 protein: CASSVDPGTTGQGAQGQYF
D gene: -; clone size: -; J gene: TRBJ2-1; V gene: TRBV30; CDR3 DNA: TGTGCCTGGAGTGTAGGAGAATACCCTCCCTACAATGAGCAGTTCTTC; CDR3 protein: CAWSVGEYPPYNEQFF
D gene: -; clone size: -; J gene: TRBJ2-7; V gene: TRBV19; CDR3 DNA: TGTGCCAGTAGTATCTCAACGGGAGTCTTGTTCGAGCAGTACTTC; CDR3 protein: CASSISTGVLFEQYF
D gene: -; clone size: few; J gene: TRBJ1-5; V gene: TRBV28; CDR3 DNA: TGTGCCAGCAGTTTTCAGGTAGTGGGCCTTTATAGCAATCAGCCCCAGCATTTT; CDR3 protein: CASSFQVVGLYSNQPQHF
D gene: TRBD1; clone size: -; J gene: TRBJ2-7; V gene: TRBV5-1; CDR3 DNA: TGCGCCAGCAGCTTGGGACAGGGCCCTACGTACGAGCAGTACTTC; CDR3 protein: CASSLGQGPTYEQYF
D gene: -; clone size: -; J gene: TRBJ2-7; V gene: TRBV30; CDR3 DNA: TGTGCCTGGAGATCCCGGGACAAGACCTACGAGCAGTACTTC; CDR3 protein: CAWRSRDKTYEQYF
D gene: -; clone size: -; J gene: TRBJ1-2; V gene: TRBV10-3; CDR3 DNA: TGTGCCATCAGTGAGCTGGGCAACTATGGCTACACCTTC; CDR3 protein: CAISELGNYGYTF
D gene: -; clone size: -; J gene: TRBJ2-1; V gene: TRBV25-1; CDR3 DNA: TGTGCCAGCAGTGAAAGACTAGACCATGAGCAGTTCTTC; CDR3 protein: CASSERLDHEQFF
D gene: -; clone size: -; J gene: TRBJ1-6; V gene: TRBV6-5; CDR3 DNA: TGTGCCAGCAGTTACACATGGACGGGGTATTCACCCCTCCACTTT; CDR3 protein: CASSYTWTGYSPLHF
D gene: -; clone size: -; J gene: TRBJ2-7; V gene: TRBV11-2; CDR3 DNA: TGTGCCAGCAGCTTAACGCGGAGTGATACCTACGAGCAGTACTTC; CDR3 protein: CASSLTRSDTYEQYF
D gene: -; clone size: -; J gene: TRBJ2-7; V gene: TRBV6-5; CDR3 DNA: TGTGCCAGCAGTCCGTGGGCACAAAGCTCCTACGAGCAGTACTTC; CDR3 protein: CASSPWAQSSYEQYF